This T cell receptor beta chain emerged from a study of Graves' ophthalmopathy and Graves' hyperthyroidism. Findings and caveats of the study: With a specificity of around 77% and a sensitivity of around 70%, the model predicted ophthalmopathy progression. Separation of ophthalmopathy from stable hyperthyroidism was achieved by a 13-signature model, at about 90% sensitivity and around 81% specificity. Among expanded thyroid clonotypes above 0.001 frequency, most also occurred in blood.

This clonotype was seen more than once but under ten times. What it recognizes is unknown. In this cohort, patients with other autoimmune diseases, uncontrolled infections, pregnancy or lactation were excluded. With V trimmed by 4 bases and J by 0 bases, 4 bases remained unmatched. The CDR3 runs to 15 residues. Germline loops: CDR1 LGHDT, CDR2 YNNKEL (reference sequence). From RNA, the CDR3 regions of TCR beta chains were amplified and sequenced. First-round RT-PCR employed HTBI primers, with a second-round multiplex PCR after it. MiXCR, applied by TCRdb to the multiplex PCR reads, yields one record per CDR3 protein. The profile shows some 400,000 distinct CDR3 sequences, 18% of them singletons.

The clonotype comes from a woman under 30 with Graves' ophthalmopathy. The sequencing input was peripheral blood. The chain has TRBV3-1 and TRBJ1-2; TRBD1 aligns across 8 bases. The CDR3 region has the DNA TGTGCCAGCAGCCGCTTGGACAGGGCTAACTATGGCTACACCTTC. Protein sequence: CASSRLDRANYGYTF.